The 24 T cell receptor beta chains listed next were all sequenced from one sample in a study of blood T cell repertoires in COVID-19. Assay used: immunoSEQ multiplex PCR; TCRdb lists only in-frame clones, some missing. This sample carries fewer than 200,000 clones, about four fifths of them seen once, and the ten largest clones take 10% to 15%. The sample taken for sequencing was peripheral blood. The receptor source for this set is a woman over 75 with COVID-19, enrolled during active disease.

CDR3: CASSLGAAWNTEAFF. The CDR3 DNA reads TGTGCCAGCAGTTTAGGGGCCGCATGGAACACTGAAGCTTTCTTT. V is TRBV27 and J is TRBJ1-1; possibly TRBD1 for D (5 bases). Germline V gene data show CDR1 as MNHEY and CDR2 as SMNVEV (reference sequence). This CDR3 has 15 amino acids. V lost 2 bases and J 1 base, leaving 11 bases between the germline ends.

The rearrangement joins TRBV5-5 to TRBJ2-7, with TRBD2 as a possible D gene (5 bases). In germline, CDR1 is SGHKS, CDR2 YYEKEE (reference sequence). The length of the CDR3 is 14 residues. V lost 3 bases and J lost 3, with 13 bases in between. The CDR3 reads CASSSSGKNYEQYF. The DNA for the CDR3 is TGTGCCAGCAGCTCTTCCGGGAAGAACTACGAGCAGTACTTC.

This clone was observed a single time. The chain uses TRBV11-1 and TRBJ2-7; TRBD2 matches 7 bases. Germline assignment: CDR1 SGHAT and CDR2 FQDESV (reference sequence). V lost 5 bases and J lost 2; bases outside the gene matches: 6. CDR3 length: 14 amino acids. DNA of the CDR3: TGTGCCAGCAGCCCAAGGGGAGGGACCTACGAGCAGTACTTC. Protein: CASSPRGGTYEQYF.

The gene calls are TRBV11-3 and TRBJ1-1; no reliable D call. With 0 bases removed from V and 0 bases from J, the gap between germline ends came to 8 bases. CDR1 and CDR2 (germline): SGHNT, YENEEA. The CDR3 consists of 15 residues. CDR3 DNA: TGTGCCAGCAGCTTAGAGGCACAGATGAACACTGAAGCTTTCTTT. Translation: CASSLEAQMNTEAFF. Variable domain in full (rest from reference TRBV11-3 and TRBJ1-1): EAGVVQSPRYKIIEKKQPVAFWCNPISGHNTLYWYLQNLGQGPELLIRYENEEAVDDSQLPKDRFSAERLKGVDSTLKIQPAELGDSAVYLCASSLEAQMNTEAFFGQGTRLTVV.

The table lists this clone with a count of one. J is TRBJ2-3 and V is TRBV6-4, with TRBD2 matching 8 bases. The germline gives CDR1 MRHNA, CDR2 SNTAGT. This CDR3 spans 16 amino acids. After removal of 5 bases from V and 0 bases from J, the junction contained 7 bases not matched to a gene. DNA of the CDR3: TGTGCCAGCAGTTCCGGACTAGCTAAGAGCACAGATACGCAGTATTTT. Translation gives CASSSGLAKSTDTQYF.

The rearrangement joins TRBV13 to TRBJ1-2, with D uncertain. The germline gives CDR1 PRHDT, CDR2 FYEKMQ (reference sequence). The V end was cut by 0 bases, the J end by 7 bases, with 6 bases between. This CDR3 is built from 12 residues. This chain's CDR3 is CASSLGRGGYTF. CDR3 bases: TGTGCCAGCAGCTTAGGGCGGGGTGGCTACACCTTC.

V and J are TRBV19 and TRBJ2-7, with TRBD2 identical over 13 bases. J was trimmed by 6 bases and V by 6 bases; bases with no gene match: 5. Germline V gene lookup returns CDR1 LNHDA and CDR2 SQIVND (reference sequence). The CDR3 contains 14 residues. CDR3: CASSGLAGASEQYF. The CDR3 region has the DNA TGTGCCAGTAGCGGACTAGCGGGAGCATCCGAGCAGTACTTC.

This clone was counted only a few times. The CDR3 is CASSLRRESYNEQFF. The CDR3 DNA sequence: TGTGCCAGCAGCTTACGCAGGGAATCCTACAATGAGCAGTTCTTC. The chain employs TRBV5-5 and TRBJ2-1; perhaps TRBD1 as D (5 bases). Trimming removed 2 bases from V and 1 base from J, with 10 bases in between. Germline V CDR1 and CDR2: SGHKS, YYEKEE (reference sequence). This CDR3 contains 15 residues.

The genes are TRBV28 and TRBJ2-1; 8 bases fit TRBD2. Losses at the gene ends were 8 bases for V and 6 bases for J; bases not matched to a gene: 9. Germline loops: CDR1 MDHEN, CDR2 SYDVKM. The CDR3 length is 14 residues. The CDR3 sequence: CASRGGFGGNEQFF. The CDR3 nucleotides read TGTGCCAGCCGGGGGGGTTTCGGAGGCAATGAGCAGTTCTTC. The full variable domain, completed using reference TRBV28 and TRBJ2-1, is DVKVTQSSRYLVKRTGEKVFLECVQDMDHENMFWYRQDPGLGLRLIYFSYDVKMKEKGDIPEGYSVSREKKERFSLILESASTNQTSMYLCASRGGFGGNEQFFGPGTRLTVL.

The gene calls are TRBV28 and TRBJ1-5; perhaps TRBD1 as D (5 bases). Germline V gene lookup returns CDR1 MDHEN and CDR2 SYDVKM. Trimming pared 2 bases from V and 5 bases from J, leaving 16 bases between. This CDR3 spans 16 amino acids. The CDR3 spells CASSLVSGGSYQPQHF. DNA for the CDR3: TGTGCCAGCAGTTTAGTATCGGGGGGGAGCTATCAGCCCCAGCATTTT.

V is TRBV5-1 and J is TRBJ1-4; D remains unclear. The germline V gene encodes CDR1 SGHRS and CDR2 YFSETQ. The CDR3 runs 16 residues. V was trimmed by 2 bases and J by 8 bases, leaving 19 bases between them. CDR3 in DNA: TGCGCCAGCAGCTTTGGACTTCTCCTCTTAGGGGAAAAACTGTTTTTT. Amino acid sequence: CASSFGLLLLGEKLFF.

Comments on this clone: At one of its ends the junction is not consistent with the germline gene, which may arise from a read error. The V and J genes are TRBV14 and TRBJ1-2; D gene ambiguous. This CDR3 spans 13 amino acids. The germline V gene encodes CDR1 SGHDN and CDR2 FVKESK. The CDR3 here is CASSQEWAAPLTF. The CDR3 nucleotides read TGTGCCAGCAGCCAAGAATGGGCAGCCCCATTAACTTTC.

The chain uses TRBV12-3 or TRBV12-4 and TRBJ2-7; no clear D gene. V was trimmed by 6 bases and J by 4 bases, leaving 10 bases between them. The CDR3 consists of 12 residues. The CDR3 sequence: CASSPDSYEQYF. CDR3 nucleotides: TGTGCCAGCAGCCCCGACTCTTACGAGCAGTACTTC.

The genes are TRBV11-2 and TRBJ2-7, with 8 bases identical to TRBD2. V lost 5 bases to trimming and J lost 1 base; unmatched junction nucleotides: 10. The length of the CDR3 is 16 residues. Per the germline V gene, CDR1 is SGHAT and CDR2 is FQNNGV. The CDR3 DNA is TGTGCCAGCAGCGAGGAAGGAAGCGGGGGATCCTACGAGCAGTACTTC. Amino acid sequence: CASSEEGSGGSYEQYF.

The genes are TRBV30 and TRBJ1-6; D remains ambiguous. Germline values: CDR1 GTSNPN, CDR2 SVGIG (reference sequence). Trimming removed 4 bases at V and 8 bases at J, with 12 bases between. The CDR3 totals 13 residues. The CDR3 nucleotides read TGTGCCTGGACCGTCGATCGGGATTCACCCCTCCACTTT. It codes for CAWTVDRDSPLHF.

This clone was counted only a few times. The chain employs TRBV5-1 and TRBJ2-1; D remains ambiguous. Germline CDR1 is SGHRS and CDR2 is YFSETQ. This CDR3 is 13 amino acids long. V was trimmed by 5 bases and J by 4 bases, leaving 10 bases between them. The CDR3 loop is CASRINGYNEQFF. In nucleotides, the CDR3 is TGCGCCAGCAGGATTAACGGTTACAATGAGCAGTTCTTC.

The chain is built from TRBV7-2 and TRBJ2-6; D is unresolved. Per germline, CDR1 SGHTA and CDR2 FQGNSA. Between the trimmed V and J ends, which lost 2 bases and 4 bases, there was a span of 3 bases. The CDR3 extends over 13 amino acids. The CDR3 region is CASSLLGANVLTF. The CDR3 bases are TGTGCCAGCAGCTTATTAGGGGCCAACGTCCTGACTTTC. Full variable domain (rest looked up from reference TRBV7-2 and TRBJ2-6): GAGVSQSPSNKVTEKGKDVELRCDPISGHTALYWYRQSLGQGLEFLIYFQGNSAPDKSGLPSDRFSAERTGGSVSTLTIQRTQQEDSAVYLCASSLLGANVLTFGAGSRLTVL.

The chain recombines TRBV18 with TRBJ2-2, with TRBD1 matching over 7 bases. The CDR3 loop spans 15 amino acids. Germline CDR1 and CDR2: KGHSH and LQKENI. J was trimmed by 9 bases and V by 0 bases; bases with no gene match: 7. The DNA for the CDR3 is TGTGCCAGCTCACCACCTGCCCTGACAGGGCGGGAGCTGTTTTTT. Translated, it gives CASSPPALTGRELFF. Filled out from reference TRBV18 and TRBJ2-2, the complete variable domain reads NAGVMQNPRHLVRRRGQEARLRCSPMKGHSHVYWYRQLPEEGLKFMVYLQKENIIDESGMPKERFSAEFPKEGPSILRIQQVVRGDSAAYFCASSPPALTGRELFFGEGSRLTVL.

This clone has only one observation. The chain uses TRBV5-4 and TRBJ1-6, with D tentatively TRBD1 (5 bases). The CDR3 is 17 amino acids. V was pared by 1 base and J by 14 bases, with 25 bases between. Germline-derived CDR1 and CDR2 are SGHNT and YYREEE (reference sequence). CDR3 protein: CASSLWGSVLSTWTLHF. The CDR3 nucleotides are TGTGCCAGCAGCTTGTGGGGCAGTGTATTGTCAACCTGGACCCTCCACTTT.

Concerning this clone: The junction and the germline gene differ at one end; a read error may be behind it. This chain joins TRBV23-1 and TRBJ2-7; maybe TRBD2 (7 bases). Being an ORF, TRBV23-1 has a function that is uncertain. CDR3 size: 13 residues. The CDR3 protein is CPRGGHHSYEQYF. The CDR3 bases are TGTCCTAGGGGGGGACACCACTCCTACGAGCAGTACTTC.

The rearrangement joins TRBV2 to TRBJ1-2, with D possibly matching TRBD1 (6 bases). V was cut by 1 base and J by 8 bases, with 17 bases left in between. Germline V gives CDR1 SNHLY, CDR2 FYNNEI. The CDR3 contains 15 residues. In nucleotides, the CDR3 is TGTGCCAGCAGTGAAGAAGGGGGGGCGCGGGGCGGCTACACCTTC. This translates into CASSEEGGARGGYTF.

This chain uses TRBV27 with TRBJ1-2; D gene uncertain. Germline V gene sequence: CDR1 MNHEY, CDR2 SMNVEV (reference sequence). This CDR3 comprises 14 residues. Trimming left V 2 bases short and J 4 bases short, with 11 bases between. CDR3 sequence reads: CASSLKGEGYGYTF. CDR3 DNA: TGTGCCAGCAGTTTAAAGGGAGAGGGCTATGGCTACACCTTC.

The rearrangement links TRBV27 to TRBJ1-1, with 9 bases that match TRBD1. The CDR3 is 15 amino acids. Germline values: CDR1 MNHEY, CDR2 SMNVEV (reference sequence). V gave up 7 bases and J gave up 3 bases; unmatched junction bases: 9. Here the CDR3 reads CASTPGQGWDTEAFF. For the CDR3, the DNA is TGTGCCAGCACCCCGGGACAGGGATGGGACACTGAAGCTTTCTTT.

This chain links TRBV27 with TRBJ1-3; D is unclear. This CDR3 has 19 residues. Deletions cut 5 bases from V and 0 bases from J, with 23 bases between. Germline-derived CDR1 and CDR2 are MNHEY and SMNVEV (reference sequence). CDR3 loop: CASSPQMPGGSSSGNTIYF. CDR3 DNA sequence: TGTGCCAGCAGTCCCCAGATGCCCGGAGGATCCTCCTCTGGAAACACCATATATTTT.